The 30 T cell receptor beta chains reported below all come from one sample, sequenced in a study of cytomegalovirus exposure and HLA in healthy donors. Amplification used 60 Vbeta primers and 13 Jbeta primers. Libraries were prepared by immunoSEQ multiplex PCR; TCRdb keeps only in-frame clonotypes and omits some of them. The table records 170,000 or so clones, roughly 78% of them present only once. The sequencing sample was made of PBMCs. These receptors all stem from a woman between 45 and 65 years old in good health and CMV-seropositive.

This clone was found once. The chain's CDR3 is CASSLFGDTQYF. In nucleotides, the CDR3 is TGTGCCAGCAGCTTGTTCGGAGATACGCAGTATTTT. This chain connects TRBV5-6 to TRBJ2-3; D not certain. V was trimmed by 1 base and J by 5 bases, leaving 5 bases between them. Germline values: CDR1 SGHDT, CDR2 YYEEEE. The length of the CDR3 is 12 residues.

This sequence joins TRBV5-1 and TRBJ2-2; D may be TRBD2 (7 bases). The CDR3 is 17 amino acids. Germline V gene sequence: CDR1 SGHRS, CDR2 YFSETQ. V was clipped by 4 bases and J by 0 bases, with 16 bases between them. The CDR3: CASSPMGGHSNTGELFF. The CDR3 DNA is TGCGCCAGCAGCCCGATGGGGGGGCATTCGAACACCGGGGAGCTGTTTTTT.

V gene TRBV29-1 combines with J gene TRBJ2-1, with a weak D call TRBD1 (6 bases). Trimming removed 6 bases from V and 0 bases from J, with 12 bases in between. The CDR3 has 14 amino acids. The germline gives CDR1 SQVTM, CDR2 ANQGSEA. The CDR3 region is CSVADSLSYNEQFF. The CDR3, as DNA: TGCAGCGTAGCGGACAGCCTCTCCTACAATGAGCAGTTCTTC.

This chain connects TRBV5-1 to TRBJ2-2; weak D call: TRBD1 (5 bases). V lost 0 bases to trimming and J lost 5 bases, with 8 bases between them. CDR3 length: 14 amino acids. Germline-derived CDR1 and CDR2 are SGHRS and YFSETQ. The CDR3 DNA reads TGCGCCAGCAGCTTGGATCAGGGAACCGGGGAGCTGTTTTTT. Translated, it gives CASSLDQGTGELFF.

This chain joins TRBV15 and TRBJ2-1; 9 bases map to TRBD1. Per the germline V gene, CDR1 is LNHNV and CDR2 is YYDKDF (reference sequence). V lost 0 bases and J lost 8; bases outside the gene matches: 2. The CDR3 contains 14 residues. CDR3 coding DNA: TGTGCCACCAGCAGAGATCGGACAGGGGATGAGCAGTTCTTC. Protein sequence: CATSRDRTGDEQFF.

This chain links TRBV5-1 with TRBJ1-1, with D perhaps TRBD1 (6 bases). Germline V gene sequence: CDR1 SGHRS, CDR2 YFSETQ. The CDR3 extends over 15 amino acids. Trimming took 3 bases from V and 0 from J, leaving 12 bases between them. The CDR3 nucleotides are TGCGCCAGCAGCTCGGACAGAATCGTGAACACTGAAGCTTTCTTT. This encodes CASSSDRIVNTEAFF.

The chain has TRBV6-5 and TRBJ1-1, with 8 bases aligning to TRBD1. Looked up from germline, CDR1 is MNHEY and CDR2 is SVGAGI. The trim removed 5 bases at V and 2 bases at J, leaving 4 bases unmatched. The CDR3 spans 14 residues. Written as DNA, the CDR3 is TGTGCCAGCAGTCCGGGGACAGGTAACACTGAAGCTTTCTTT. It yields the protein CASSPGTGNTEAFF.

This chain connects TRBV9 to TRBJ1-1, with D maybe TRBD1 (5 bases). Germline-derived CDR1 and CDR2 are SGDLS and YYNGEE. V was cut by 0 bases and J by 3 bases, with 12 bases left in between. This CDR3 comprises 15 residues. CDR3 sequence (DNA): TGTGCCAGCAGCGTAGAAGGACAAGCTTACACTGAAGCTTTCTTT. It specifies CASSVEGQAYTEAFF.

The chain couples TRBV6-5 to TRBJ2-2; 7 bases map to TRBD2. Germline lookup yields CDR1 MNHEY and CDR2 SVGAGI. The V and J ends lost 2 bases and 5 bases, in that order; junction bases with no gene match: 5. The CDR3 contains 15 residues. For the CDR3, the DNA is TGTGCCAGCAGTTACAGCGGGACGTGGACCGGGGAGCTGTTTTTT. This encodes CASSYSGTWTGELFF.

This clone was counted between two and nine times. V is TRBV5-1 and J is TRBJ1-6; D gene uncertain. Trimming shortened V by 1 base and J by 0 bases, and 14 bases separated the two germline ends. This CDR3 has 18 residues. CDR1 SGHRS and CDR2 YFSETQ come from the germline V gene. This CDR3 reads CASSLTGTGSSYNSPLHF. CDR3 DNA: TGCGCCAGCAGCTTGACGGGCACCGGGAGCTCCTATAATTCACCCCTCCACTTT.

CDR3 in DNA: TGTGCCAGCAGTTACACAGGACGGGTGAATGAGCAGTTCTTC. Its translation: CASSYTGRVNEQFF. The chain uses TRBV6-5 and TRBJ2-1; perhaps TRBD1 as D (5 bases). Germline V gives CDR1 MNHEY, CDR2 SVGAGI. With 2 bases removed from V and 7 bases from J, the gap between germline ends came to 12 bases. The CDR3 sequence is 14 residues long.

This clone showed up just a few times. The chain combines TRBV27 with TRBJ1-1; 8 nucleotides line up with TRBD1. The CDR3 is 14 amino acids. Germline V gene sequence: CDR1 MNHEY, CDR2 SMNVEV (reference sequence). J gave up 4 bases and V 1 base, and 2 bases lay outside the gene matches. The CDR3 DNA sequence: TGTGCCAGCAGTTTATGGACAGGGAGCACTGAAGCTTTCTTT. It specifies CASSLWTGSTEAFF.

The gene calls are TRBV5-1 and TRBJ1-5, with D perhaps matching TRBD1 (6 bases). With 4 bases removed from V and 0 bases from J, the gap between germline ends came to 8 bases. CDR3 length equals 14 residues. Per germline, CDR1 SGHRS and CDR2 YFSETQ. CDR3: CASSPQGSNQPQHF. CDR3 bases: TGCGCCAGCAGCCCACAGGGTAGCAATCAGCCCCAGCATTTT.

This sequence joins TRBV4-1 and TRBJ1-6; 9 bases are shared with TRBD1. From germline, CDR1 is MGHRA and CDR2 YSYEKL. The CDR3 covers 13 residues. V dropped 8 bases and J dropped 7; count of bases not matched to a gene: 3. The CDR3 protein is CASAQGANSPLHF. The CDR3 bases are TGCGCCAGCGCACAGGGGGCGAATTCACCCCTCCACTTT.

This chain uses TRBV6-6 with TRBJ1-2, with D possibly TRBD1 on 6 matching bases. Trimming took 0 bases from V and 4 from J, leaving 6 bases between them. The CDR3 spans 13 residues. Germline V gene data show CDR1 as MNHNY and CDR2 as SVGAGI (reference sequence). CDR3 protein: CASSYSDSYGYTF. CDR3 DNA sequence: TGTGCCAGCAGTTACTCGGACAGCTATGGCTACACCTTC.

The chain combines TRBV6-6 with TRBJ2-7; 7 bases are a match to TRBD1. CDR1 and CDR2 from the germline V gene are MNHNY and SVGAGI (reference sequence). V was clipped by 1 base and J by 3 bases; unmatched bases: 6. This CDR3 spans 15 amino acids. CDR3 region: CASSYYETGFYEQYF. The CDR3 nucleotides read TGTGCCAGCAGTTACTATGAGACAGGGTTCTACGAGCAGTACTTC.

The genes are TRBV12-5 and TRBJ1-5; possible D gene TRBD1, 5 bases. V was pared by 7 bases and J by 5 bases, with 9 bases between. The CDR3 has 12 amino acids. The germline V gene has CDR1 LGHNT and CDR2 FRNRAP. The CDR3: CASDTTDQPQHF. CDR3 DNA: TGTGCTAGTGATACGACAGATCAGCCCCAGCATTTT.

The CDR3 DNA sequence: TGTGCCTGGAGTGTAATGGGGCAGTCTGAAGCTTTCTTT. This sequence encodes CAWSVMGQSEAFF. This sequence joins TRBV30 and TRBJ1-1; D may be TRBD1 (5 bases). This CDR3 has 13 residues. Trimming cost V 0 bases and J 6 bases, with 11 bases left between them. Per germline, CDR1 GTSNPN and CDR2 SVGIG (reference sequence).

This rearrangement joins TRBV2 to TRBJ1-1; 7 bases map to TRBD1. Per germline, CDR1 SNHLY and CDR2 FYNNEI. The ends lost 7 bases at V and 2 bases at J; junction bases unmatched: 4. The CDR3 sequence is 13 residues long. The CDR3 sequence is CASIRDSNTEAFF. DNA for the CDR3: TGTGCCAGCATTCGGGACAGCAACACTGAAGCTTTCTTT.

This clone was picked up a small number of times. J is TRBJ2-7 and V is TRBV9; 8 nucleotides match TRBD1. After removal of 6 bases from V and 6 bases from J, the junction contained 8 bases not matched to a gene. CDR1 SGDLS and CDR2 YYNGEE come from the germline V gene. There are 13 residues in the CDR3. In nucleotides, the CDR3 is TGTGCCAGCAACCAGGGGGCGGGTGGCGAGCAGTACTTC. Protein sequence: CASNQGAGGEQYF. The full variable domain, in which reference TRBV9 and TRBJ2-7 provide the parts outside the CDR3, is DSGVTQTPKHLITATGQRVTLRCSPRSGDLSVYWYQQSLDQGLQFLIQYYNGEERAKGNILERFSAQQFPDLHSELNLSSLELGDSALYFCASNQGAGGEQYFGPGTRLTVT.

The chain has TRBV7-9 and TRBJ1-1; unclear D gene. Trimming took off 0 bases at V and 6 bases at J, with 11 bases between the two ends. This CDR3 comprises 14 residues. CDR1 is SEHNR, CDR2 FQNEAQ, per germline (reference sequence). CDR3: CASSLASQRAEAFF. CDR3 DNA sequence: TGTGCCAGCAGCTTAGCGTCCCAGCGCGCTGAAGCTTTCTTT.

V and J are TRBV5-6 and TRBJ2-7; maybe TRBD1 (6 bases). The V end lost 2 bases, the J end lost 2 bases, and 14 bases lay between the germline ends. The CDR3 covers 15 residues. Germline V CDR1 and CDR2: SGHDT, YYEEEE. The CDR3: CASSLPTGRTYEQYF. CDR3 in DNA: TGTGCCAGCAGCTTACCGACAGGACGGACCTACGAGCAGTACTTC.

The chain employs TRBV5-1 and TRBJ1-2; D remains unclear. Germline CDR1 reads SGHRS; CDR2 reads YFSETQ. This CDR3 spans 15 amino acids. V dropped 4 bases and J dropped 2 bases, with 15 bases sitting between them. Here the CDR3 reads CASSPLLGRNYGYTF. The CDR3 coding sequence is TGCGCCAGCAGCCCCCTTCTTGGCAGAAACTATGGCTACACCTTC.

This clone has more than one count but fewer than ten. The gene calls are TRBV7-3 and TRBJ2-1, with 12 positions matching TRBD2. The CDR3 spans 16 residues. The germline CDR1 and CDR2 sequences are SGHTA and FQGTGA. After removal of 5 bases from V and 4 bases from J, the junction contained 6 bases not matched to a gene. CDR3: CASSPTSGGLYNEQFF. CDR3 nucleotides: TGTGCCAGCAGCCCTACTAGCGGGGGGCTTTACAATGAGCAGTTCTTC.

There are a few counts of this clone. CDR3 sequence: CASSYGQESNEQFF. CDR3 nucleotides: TGTGCCAGCAGTTATGGACAGGAAAGCAATGAGCAGTTCTTC. The rearrangement links TRBV6-6 to TRBJ2-1; 7 bases are a match to TRBD1. V lost 3 bases, J lost 6 bases, and 5 bases stayed unmatched. The CDR3 has 14 residues. The germline gives CDR1 MNHNY, CDR2 SVGAGI (reference sequence).

This clone was detected only a few times. The V gene is TRBV4-2, the J gene TRBJ2-3; possible D gene TRBD2, 5 bases. Trimming took 0 bases from V and 6 from J, leaving 7 bases between them. The germline gives CDR1 LGHNA, CDR2 YNFKEQ. The CDR3 loop spans 13 amino acids. DNA of the CDR3: TGTGCCAGCAGCCAAGAAGGCGGGGATACGCAGTATTTT. This gives the protein CASSQEGGDTQYF.

J is TRBJ1-2 and V is TRBV7-9; maybe TRBD1 (5 bases). Between the trimmed V and J ends, which lost 0 bases and 6 bases, there was a span of 14 bases. This CDR3 contains 15 residues. The V gene's germline CDR1 is SEHNR and CDR2 FQNEAQ (reference sequence). CDR3 bases: TGTGCCAGCAGCTTAGCCCCGACAGAACCCGATGGCTACACCTTC. This encodes CASSLAPTEPDGYTF.

The chain carries TRBV23-1 and TRBJ1-5, with 8 bases matching TRBD1. TRBV23-1 is given ORF status, its function remaining uncertain. Germline trimming cut 5 bases from V and 2 bases from J; bases unmatched to any gene: 5. The CDR3 contains 15 residues. CDR3 coding DNA: TGCGCCAGCAGTTACGGACAGGGCGGCAATCAGCCCCAGCATTTT. Protein sequence: CASSYGQGGNQPQHF.

This clone turned up a few times. This rearrangement joins TRBV4-1 to TRBJ2-3; D possibly corresponds to TRBD1 (6 bases). V was pared by 3 bases and J by 2 bases, with 9 bases between. Germline V lookup: CDR1 MGHRA, CDR2 YSYEKL. The CDR3 runs 14 residues. The CDR3 sequence: CASSHRGDTDTQYF. The CDR3 nucleotides read TGCGCCAGCAGCCACAGGGGAGACACAGATACGCAGTATTTT.

The chain combines TRBV4-1 with TRBJ1-5; D unresolved. Trimming left V 0 bases short and J 0 bases short, with 9 bases between. The V gene's germline CDR1 is MGHRA and CDR2 YSYEKL. This CDR3 is 16 amino acids long. This CDR3 is CASSQDNPGSNQPQHF. DNA for the CDR3: TGCGCCAGCAGCCAAGATAACCCAGGTAGCAATCAGCCCCAGCATTTT.